The 23 T cell receptor beta chains below come from one sample, sequenced in a study of blood T cell repertoires in COVID-19 (TCRdb year 2020). The library was produced with the immunoSEQ multiplex PCR assay. Imported from immuneACCESS, the table was reduced by TCRdb to in-frame sequences with V and J called. These copies leave out some clones; in studies compared against another copy, an unresolved V gene accounts for under half, and the cause of the remainder is not known. The sample data list under 200,000 clones, and around 84% of these were observed just once. The top ten constitute 13% to 15% of the sample. Sequencing used peripheral blood. The receptors were sampled from a man younger than 45 with active or convalescent COVID-19.

V usage is TRBV7-9 and J usage is TRBJ2-1; a possible D gene is TRBD2 (6 bases). This CDR3 region has 14 residues. The V gene's germline CDR1 is SEHNR and CDR2 FQNEAQ (reference sequence). V was shortened by 1 base and J by 10 bases, with 14 bases between the two germline ends. The CDR3, as DNA: TGTGCCAGCAGCTTAGTTCAGGGAGGTTCCGAGCAGTTCTTC. Its translation: CASSLVQGGSEQFF.

The chain recombines TRBV7-2 with TRBJ1-5, with 7 bases matching TRBD1. Losses at the gene ends were 1 base for V and 5 bases for J; bases not matched to a gene: 8. This CDR3 has 16 residues. Germline loops: CDR1 SGHTA, CDR2 FQGNSA. The CDR3 is CASSLEGAKKYQPQHF. CDR3 nucleotide sequence: TGTGCCAGCAGCTTAGAGGGGGCTAAGAAGTATCAGCCCCAGCATTTT.

J is TRBJ1-6 and V is TRBV10-3, with TRBD1 matching over 9 bases. V was clipped by 3 bases and J by 7 bases; unmatched bases: 7. Germline loops: CDR1 ENHRY, CDR2 SYGVKD. The length of the CDR3 is 16 residues. The CDR3 nucleotides are TGTGCCATCAGTGAAAATGGGGACAGGGTAAATTCACCCCTCCACTTT. It translates to CAISENGDRVNSPLHF.

This sequence joins TRBV3-1 (or the pseudogene TRBV3-2) and TRBJ1-2, with a weak D call TRBD1 (6 bases). Trimming cost V 4 bases and J 5 bases, with 14 bases left between them. The CDR3 runs to 14 residues. The germline gives CDR1 LGHDT, CDR2 YNNKEL (reference sequence). The CDR3: CASSPSGTPYGYTF. The CDR3 bases are TGTGCCAGCAGCCCAAGCGGGACACCGTATGGCTACACCTTC.

The rearrangement links TRBV14 to TRBJ1-4; D is possibly TRBD2 (5 bases). The DNA end favors TRBJ2-2, so the J call may be wrong. The CDR3 covers 13 residues. CDR1 SGHDN and CDR2 FVKESK come from the germline V gene. CDR3 nucleotide sequence: TGTGCCAGCAGCCAGGAGGCCCGGAGGGAGCTGTTTTTT. It codes for CASSQEARRELFF.

This chain connects TRBV11-2 to TRBJ2-4; D gene uncertain. V lost 5 bases to trimming and J lost 4 bases, with 12 bases between them. This CDR3 spans 14 amino acids. CDR1 is SGHAT and CDR2 is FQNNGV in the germline V gene. The CDR3 is CASSLSRVKNIQYF. In DNA form, the CDR3 reads TGTGCCAGCAGCCTAAGTCGAGTAAAAAACATTCAGTACTTC.

In its sample, this clone was seen once. The chain carries TRBV19 and TRBJ2-1, with D possibly TRBD2 on 5 matching bases. CDR3 length equals 15 residues. Germline lookup yields CDR1 LNHDA and CDR2 SQIVND (reference sequence). V lost 5 bases, J lost 0 bases, and 11 bases lay in between. The CDR3 bases are TGTGCCAGTAGTCCGAATGCGGGCTCCTACAATGAGCAGTTCTTC. This encodes CASSPNAGSYNEQFF.

The chain is built from TRBV30 and TRBJ2-7; unclear D gene. This CDR3 region has 13 residues. CDR1 GTSNPN and CDR2 SVGIG come from the germline V gene (reference sequence). Trimming took off 1 base at V and 5 bases at J, with 12 bases between the two ends. Here the CDR3 DNA reads TGTGCCTGGAGTGATGGCAGGTCCAACGAGCAGTACTTC. Protein product: CAWSDGRSNEQYF.

The rearrangement joins TRBV9 to TRBJ2-1; possibly TRBD2 for D (6 bases). Germline CDR1 reads SGDLS; CDR2 reads YYNGEE. The V end was cut by 4 bases, the J end by 2 bases, with 13 bases between. The CDR3 is 15 amino acids. This CDR3 reads CASSSDGSPYNEQFF. The CDR3 DNA reads as TGTGCCAGCAGCTCCGACGGGAGCCCCTACAATGAGCAGTTCTTC. Full variable domain (rest looked up from reference TRBV9 and TRBJ2-1): DSGVTQTPKHLITATGQRVTLRCSPRSGDLSVYWYQQSLDQGLQFLIQYYNGEERAKGNILERFSAQQFPDLHSELNLSSLELGDSALYFCASSSDGSPYNEQFFGPGTRLTVL.

The rearrangement joins TRBV7-2 to TRBJ1-3; D is undetermined. This CDR3 spans 14 amino acids. The germline CDR1 and CDR2 sequences are SGHTA and FQGNSA. The germline V and J ends were trimmed by 5 bases and 3 bases, with 11 bases remaining between them. The CDR3 nucleotides are TGTGCCAGCAGCCCCGGGGTGGGTGGAAACACCATATATTTT. This encodes CASSPGVGGNTIYF.

The J gene is TRBJ1-1, the V gene TRBV7-8; D unresolved. Germline-derived CDR1 and CDR2 are SGHVS and FQNEAQ. The CDR3 runs 15 residues. Trimming removed 5 bases from V and 3 bases from J, with 16 bases in between. This CDR3 is CASSERITPDTEAFF. The CDR3 DNA follows: TGTGCCAGCAGCGAACGTATCACGCCGGACACTGAAGCTTTCTTT.

The chain couples TRBV3-1 (or the pseudogene TRBV3-2) to TRBJ1-4; TRBD1 is a possible D gene (6 bases). Trimming left V 4 bases short and J 1 base short, with 16 bases between. The CDR3 is made up of 17 amino acids. Germline V gives CDR1 LGHDT, CDR2 YNNKEL (reference sequence). The CDR3 region has the DNA TGTGCCAGCAGCCCACAGGGAATCCAGGGAACTAATGAAAAACTGTTTTTT. This codes for CASSPQGIQGTNEKLFF.

The chain links TRBV12-5 to TRBJ1-1, with a tentative D call TRBD1 (6 bases). Germline V CDR1 and CDR2: LGHNT, FRNRAP. Trimming stripped 2 bases from V and 5 bases from J, with 15 bases between. The CDR3 loop spans 15 amino acids. For the CDR3, the DNA is TGTGCTAGTGGTTTGCCCGGGGGGCCGAGTACTGAAGCTTTCTTT. Its protein product is CASGLPGGPSTEAFF.

The V gene is TRBV6-2 or TRBV6-3, the J gene TRBJ1-1; D gene uncertain. V was cut by 6 bases and J by 0 bases, with 11 bases left in between. Germline V gene data show CDR1 as MNHEY and CDR2 as SVGEGT. CDR3 length equals 14 residues. The CDR3 region has the DNA TGTGCCAGCAGCGCCGTCGAGGTGAACACTGAAGCTTTCTTT. It is translated as CASSAVEVNTEAFF.

The chain uses TRBV14 and TRBJ1-1, with 10 bases aligning to TRBD1. This CDR3 contains 19 residues. Germline assignment: CDR1 SGHDN and CDR2 FVKESK. J gave up 1 base and V 4 bases, and 15 bases lay outside the gene matches. CDR3 coding DNA: TGTGCCAGCAGCCTTCTACACGGGACAGGGGTTTCAGAGAACACTGAAGCTTTCTTT. Translating it yields CASSLLHGTGVSENTEAFF.

The chain combines TRBV19 with TRBJ2-1; D is unclear. CDR3 length: 15 residues. Germline CDR1 is LNHDA and CDR2 is SQIVND (reference sequence). V lost 1 base to trimming and J lost 2 bases, with 9 bases between them. This CDR3 is CASSIGNYPYNEQFF. For the CDR3, the DNA is TGTGCCAGTAGTATAGGAAACTACCCCTACAATGAGCAGTTCTTC.

V is TRBV6-5 and J is TRBJ1-1; the D is unclear. The ends were cut back, 7 bases at V and 5 bases at J, with 17 bases in the middle. Germline values: CDR1 MNHEY, CDR2 SVGAGI. The CDR3 is made up of 14 amino acids. Written as DNA, the CDR3 is TGTGCCAGCAATCAGAGGGTACCGGGAACTGAAGCTTTCTTT. Translating it yields CASNQRVPGTEAFF.

This chain joins TRBV5-3 and TRBJ1-2, with TRBD1 identical over 9 bases. TRBV5-3 is an ORF for which the function is uncertain. CDR3 length: 15 amino acids. Germline trimming cut 5 bases from V and 7 bases from J; bases unmatched to any gene: 12. CDR3 region: CARRFYYRGRAGYTF. CDR3 DNA sequence: TGTGCCAGAAGGTTTTACTACAGGGGGCGAGCTGGCTACACCTTC.

CDR3 coding DNA: TGTGCCAGCAGCCAAGTCGGTCGGGACAATGAGCAGTTCTTC. Protein product: CASSQVGRDNEQFF. V gene TRBV3-1 (or the pseudogene TRBV3-2) combines with J gene TRBJ2-1, with D unresolved. This CDR3 comprises 14 residues. Between the trimmed V and J ends, which lost 1 base and 5 bases, there was a span of 9 bases. Germline V CDR1 and CDR2: LGHDT, YNNKEL (reference sequence).

The chain employs TRBV7-9 and TRBJ1-3, with D tentatively TRBD1 (6 bases). This CDR3 spans 16 amino acids. Germline CDR1 and CDR2: SEHNR and FQNEAQ (reference sequence). V lost 2 bases and J 3 bases, leaving 14 bases between the germline ends. As DNA, the CDR3 is TGTGCCAGCAGCTTAACGGGGGGGCGTTATGGAAACACCATATATTTT. It encodes CASSLTGGRYGNTIYF. The full variable domain, completed using reference TRBV7-9 and TRBJ1-3, is DTGVSQNPRHKITKRGQNVTFRCDPISEHNRLYWYRQTLGQGPEFLTYFQNEAQLEKSRLLSDRFSAERPKGSFSTLEIQRTEQGDSAMYLCASSLTGGRYGNTIYFGEGSWLTVV.

V gene TRBV5-4 combines with J gene TRBJ1-3; D is perhaps TRBD1 (5 bases). The CDR3 totals 15 residues. The V gene lost 3 bases and the J gene lost 4 bases, with 14 bases spanning the gap. The germline V gene encodes CDR1 SGHNT and CDR2 YYREEE (reference sequence). CDR3 coding DNA: TGTGCCAGCAGCTCCGTTCAGGGAGGAGGAAACACCATATATTTT. Amino acids: CASSSVQGGGNTIYF.

The chain has TRBV7-2 and TRBJ2-3; no clear D gene. There are 13 residues in the CDR3. Germline lookup yields CDR1 SGHTA and CDR2 FQGNSA. V was clipped by 4 bases and J by 4 bases, with 9 bases between them. CDR3 loop: CASSSHPADTQYF. The CDR3 DNA reads as TGTGCCAGCAGCTCCCATCCGGCAGATACGCAGTATTTT.

The chain links TRBV19 to TRBJ2-4, with 8 nucleotides matching TRBD1. V shed 10 bases, J shed 7 bases, and the junction held 12 bases outside the gene matches. There are 14 residues in the CDR3. Germline CDR1 reads LNHDA; CDR2 reads SQIVND (reference sequence). CDR3 loop: CATDDRQGNNIQYF. DNA for the CDR3: TGTGCCACCGACGATAGACAGGGGAATAACATTCAGTACTTC.